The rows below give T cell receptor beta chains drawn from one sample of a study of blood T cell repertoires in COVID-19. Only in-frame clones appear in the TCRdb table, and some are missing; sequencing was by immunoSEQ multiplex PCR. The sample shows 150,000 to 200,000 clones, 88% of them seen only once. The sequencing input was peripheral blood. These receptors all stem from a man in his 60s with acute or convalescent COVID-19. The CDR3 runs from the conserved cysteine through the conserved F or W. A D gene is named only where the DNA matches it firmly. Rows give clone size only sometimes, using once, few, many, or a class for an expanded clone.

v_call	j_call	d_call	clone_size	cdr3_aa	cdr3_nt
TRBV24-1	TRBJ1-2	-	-	CATSDRTDYYGYTF	TGTGCCACCAGTGACCGGACAGACTACTATGGCTACACCTTC
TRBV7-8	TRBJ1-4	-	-	CASSPTIDSTNEKLFF	TGTGCCAGCAGCCCCACAATTGATTCAACTAATGAAAAACTGTTTTTT
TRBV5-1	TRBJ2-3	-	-	CASSSRSDAADTQYF	TGCGCCAGCAGCTCGAGGTCGGATGCCGCAGATACGCAGTATTTT
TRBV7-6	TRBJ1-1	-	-	CASSHRDTGFGAFF	TGTGCCAGCAGCCACCGGGACACAGGGTTTGGAGCTTTCTTT
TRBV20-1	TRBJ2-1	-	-	CSASSYSYNEQFF	TGCAGTGCTAGTAGCTACTCCTACAATGAGCAGTTCTTC
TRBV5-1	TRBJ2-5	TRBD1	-	CASSLTGVDQYF	TGCGCCAGCAGCCTAACAGGGGTGGACCAGTACTTC
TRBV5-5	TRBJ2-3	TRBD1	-	CASSFGTGASTDTQYF	TGTGCCAGCAGCTTTGGGACAGGTGCCAGCACAGATACGCAGTATTTT
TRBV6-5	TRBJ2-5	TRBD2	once	CASSYSRTSGETQYF	TGTGCCAGCAGTTACTCAAGGACTAGCGGAGAGACCCAGTACTTC
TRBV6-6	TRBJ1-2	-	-	CASSPTGYGYTF	TGTGCCAGCAGCCCAACAGGGTATGGCTACACCTTC
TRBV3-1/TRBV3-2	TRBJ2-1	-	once	CASSQGRTREQFF	TGTGCCAGCAGCCAAGGGAGAACACGAGAGCAGTTCTTC
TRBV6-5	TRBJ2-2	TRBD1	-	CASRKTGGGTGELFF	TGTGCCAGCAGAAAGACAGGGGGAGGCACCGGGGAGCTGTTTTTT
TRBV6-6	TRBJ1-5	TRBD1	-	CASRRDSGNQPQHF	TGTGCCAGCAGGAGGGACAGTGGCAATCAGCCCCAGCATTTT
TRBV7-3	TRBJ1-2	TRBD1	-	CASSTTGTVIGYTF	TGTGCCAGCAGCACCACCGGGACAGTTATTGGCTACACCTTC
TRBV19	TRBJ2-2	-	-	CASSIDYDGELFF	TGTGCCAGTAGTATAGACTACGACGGGGAGCTGTTTTTT
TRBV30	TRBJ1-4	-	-	CAWRKAATNEKLFF	TGTGCCTGGAGAAAAGCTGCAACTAATGAAAAACTGTTTTTT
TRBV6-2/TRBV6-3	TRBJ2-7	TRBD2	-	CASSYEASGRNEQYF	TGTGCCAGCAGTTACGAGGCTAGCGGGAGAAACGAGCAGTACTTC
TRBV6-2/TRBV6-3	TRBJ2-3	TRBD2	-	CASSGAGVGTQYF	TGTGCCAGCAGCGGAGCGGGAGTGGGTACGCAGTATTTT
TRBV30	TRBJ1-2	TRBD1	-	CAWSPGQGNGYTF	TGTGCCTGGAGCCCGGGACAGGGAAATGGCTACACCTTC
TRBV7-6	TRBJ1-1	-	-	CASSLAAGAEAFF	TGTGCCAGCAGCTTAGCGGCAGGGGCTGAAGCTTTCTTT
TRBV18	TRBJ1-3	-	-	CASSRKQVEDGNTIYF	TGTGCCAGCTCGCGAAAGCAAGTCGAGGATGGAAACACCATATATTTT
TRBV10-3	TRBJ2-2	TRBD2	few	CAIRGTSAPTGELFF	TGTGCCATCAGGGGGACTAGCGCGCCCACCGGGGAGCTGTTTTTT
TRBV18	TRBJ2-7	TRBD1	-	CASSPGQGAAYEQYF	TGTGCCAGCTCACCGGGACAGGGCGCCGCCTACGAGCAGTACTTC
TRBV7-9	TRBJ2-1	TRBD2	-	CASSIGLAGTNEQFF	TGTGCCAGCAGCATAGGACTAGCGGGAACCAATGAGCAGTTCTTC
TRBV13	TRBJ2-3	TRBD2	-	CASSFGLADTDTQYF	TGTGCCAGCAGCTTTGGTCTAGCGGACACAGATACGCAGTATTTT
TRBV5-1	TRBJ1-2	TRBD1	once	CASSGPDRGNYGYTF	TGCGCCAGCAGCGGTCCGGACAGGGGGAACTATGGCTACACCTTC
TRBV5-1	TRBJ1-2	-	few	CASSEGANYGYTF	TGCGCCAGCAGCGAGGGGGCTAACTATGGCTACACCTTC
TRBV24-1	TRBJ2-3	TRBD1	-	CATSDLVGQEDDTDTQYF	TGTGCCACCAGTGATTTGGTTGGACAGGAAGATGACACAGATACGCAGTATTTT
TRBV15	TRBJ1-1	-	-	CATGGAWDTEAFF	TGTGCCACAGGGGGGGCTTGGGACACTGAAGCTTTCTTT
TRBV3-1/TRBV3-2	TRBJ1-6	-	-	CASSHGAGNSPLHF	TGTGCCAGCAGCCACGGCGCGGGTAATTCACCCCTCCACTTT
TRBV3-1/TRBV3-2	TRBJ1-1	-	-	CASSLTGLGAFF	TGTGCCAGCAGCCTTACAGGTCTTGGGGCTTTCTTT
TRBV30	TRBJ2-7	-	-	CAWSLTTDLEQYF	TGTGCCTGGAGTCTTACCACCGACTTGGAGCAGTACTTC
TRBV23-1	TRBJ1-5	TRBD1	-	CASSPGTGGNFSNQPQHF	TGCGCCAGCAGTCCGGGGACAGGGGGAAACTTTAGCAATCAGCCCCAGCATTTT
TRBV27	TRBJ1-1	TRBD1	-	CASSSPPGTGRGTEAFF	TGTGCCAGCAGTTCACCTCCCGGGACAGGGAGGGGCACTGAAGCTTTCTTT
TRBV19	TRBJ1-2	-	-	CASSKGDGYTF	TGTGCCAGTAGTAAGGGGGATGGCTACACCTTC
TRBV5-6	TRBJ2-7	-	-	CASGGLVSEQYF	TGTGCCAGCGGCGGTCTAGTCTCCGAGCAGTACTTC
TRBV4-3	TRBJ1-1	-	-	CASSRFFEGTIKNTEAFF	TGCGCCAGCAGCCGCTTTTTCGAGGGGACAATCAAGAACACTGAAGCTTTCTTT
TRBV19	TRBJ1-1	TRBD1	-	CASSIDGTGEAFF	TGTGCCAGTAGTATAGATGGGACAGGTGAAGCTTTCTTT
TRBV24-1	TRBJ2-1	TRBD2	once	CATSDPRVRTSGRNEQFF	TGTGCCACCAGTGATCCACGGGTAAGGACTAGCGGGAGGAATGAGCAGTTCTTC
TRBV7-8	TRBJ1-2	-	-	CASSLRRANYGYTF	TGTGCCAGCAGCTTACGGAGAGCTAACTATGGCTACACCTTC
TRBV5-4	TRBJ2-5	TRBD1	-	CASSPGQGRRRETQYF	TGTGCCAGCAGCCCGGGACAGGGGAGGCGGCGGGAGACCCAGTACTTC
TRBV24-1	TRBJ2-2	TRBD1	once	CATSGPTGGGGELFF	TGTGCCACCAGTGGACCGACAGGGGGCGGCGGGGAGCTGTTTTTT
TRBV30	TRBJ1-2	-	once	CAWWKNRFSNYGYTF	TGTGCCTGGTGGAAGAACAGGTTCTCTAACTATGGCTACACCTTC
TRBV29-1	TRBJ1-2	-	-	CSVEGPQDNYGYTF	TGCAGCGTTGAAGGGCCCCAGGACAACTACGGCTACACCTTC
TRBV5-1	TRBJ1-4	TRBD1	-	CASTGDRAREKLFF	TGCGCCAGCACCGGAGACAGGGCTCGGGAAAAACTGTTTTTT
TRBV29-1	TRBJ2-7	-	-	CSVDPAKGEDEQYF	TGCAGCGTTGATCCCGCTAAGGGAGAGGACGAGCAGTACTTC
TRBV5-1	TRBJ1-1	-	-	CASSFPPGGLGNTEAFF	TGCGCCAGCAGCTTCCCACCCGGGGGTCTGGGTAACACTGAAGCTTTCTTT
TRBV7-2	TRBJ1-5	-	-	CASSFQVDQPQHF	TGTGCCAGCAGCTTTCAGGTTGACCAGCCCCAGCATTTT
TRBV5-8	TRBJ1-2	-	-	CASSLIRGGYGYTF	TGTGCCAGCAGCCTGATCCGGGGAGGCTATGGCTACACCTTC